These 30 T cell receptor beta chains were all obtained from the same sample, sequenced in a study of T cell responses to AZD1222 COVID-19 vaccine. Sequenced by immunoSEQ multiplex PCR; TCRdb stores in-frame clones only, minus some. The sample has some 200,000 clones; around 94% are singletons. The sample consisted of peripheral blood, taken 28 days after the second dose of the MenACWY control vaccine. The receptor source for this set is an adult who received the MenACWY meningococcal vaccine as a control.

V gene TRBV6-5 combines with J gene TRBJ1-5; D not certain. Germline V gene lookup returns CDR1 MNHEY and CDR2 SVGAGI. CDR3 size: 15 residues. V was pared by 8 bases and J by 1 base, with 15 bases between. CDR3 nucleotide sequence: TGTGCCAGCTCTTGGGCCAGGCAAAGCAATCAGCCCCAGCATTTT. It translates to CASSWARQSNQPQHF.

The V call is TRBV28, the J call TRBJ1-2; no clear D gene. This CDR3 is 12 amino acids long. The V end was cut by 4 bases, the J end by 3 bases, with 6 bases between. The V gene's germline CDR1 is MDHEN and CDR2 SYDVKM. The CDR3 region has the DNA TGTGCCAGCAGTTCAGCAGACTATGGCTACACCTTC. Protein product: CASSSADYGYTF.

The rearrangement links TRBV6-4 to TRBJ2-7, with 8 positions matching TRBD2. The CDR3 sequence is 16 residues long. Germline CDR1 is MRHNA and CDR2 is SNTAGT. Losses at the gene ends were 0 bases for V and 2 bases for J; bases not matched to a gene: 6. The CDR3 DNA is TGTGCCAGCAGTGACTCGCAACTAGCGGACCCCTACGAGCAGTACTTC. It is translated as CASSDSQLADPYEQYF.

The J gene is TRBJ1-5, the V gene TRBV6-2 or TRBV6-3, with a weak D call TRBD1 (6 bases). The CDR3 loop spans 14 amino acids. Germline CDR1 and CDR2: MNHEY and SVGEGT. V was clipped by 5 bases and J by 7 bases, with 15 bases between them. DNA for the CDR3: TGTGCCAGCAGTCCCGTGGGGGGCGGCCAGCCCCAGCATTTT. Encoded protein: CASSPVGGGQPQHF.

The chain carries TRBV5-6 and TRBJ2-5, with D maybe TRBD2 (6 bases). The V and J ends lost 4 bases and 5 bases respectively, with 15 bases between them. This CDR3 region has 14 residues. The V gene's germline CDR1 is SGHDT and CDR2 YYEEEE. DNA for the CDR3: TGTGCCAGCAGCAGGCGAGCCAGCGGGGAGACCCAGTACTTC. Residues: CASSRRASGETQYF.

Points on this clone: Other DNA sequences in the same sample also yield this CDR3. The chain has TRBV6-6 and TRBJ2-2, with D uncertain. This CDR3 has 14 residues. V was cut by 3 bases and J by 1 base, with 6 bases left in between. From germline, CDR1 is MNHNY and CDR2 SVGAGI (reference sequence). The CDR3 DNA follows: TGTGCCAGCAGTTATGGGCTGAACACCGGGGAGCTGTTTTTT. As protein: CASSYGLNTGELFF.

This clone appeared once. The chain joins TRBV5-6 to TRBJ1-6; TRBD1 agrees at 7 bases. The CDR3 length is 16 residues. V lost 3 bases to trimming and J lost 10 bases; unmatched junction nucleotides: 13. Per germline, CDR1 SGHDT and CDR2 YYEEEE. The CDR3 loop is CASSYGTASGGSPLHF. The DNA of the CDR3 is TGTGCCAGCAGCTATGGGACGGCGTCAGGGGGATCACCCCTCCACTTT. The full variable domain, its missing parts supplied by reference TRBV5-6 and TRBJ1-6, is DAGVTQSPTHLIKTRGQQVTLRCSPKSGHDTVSWYQQALGQGPQFIFQYYEEEERQRGNFPDRFSGHQFPNYSSELNVNALLLGDSALYLCASSYGTASGGSPLHFGNGTRLTVT.

The rearrangement links TRBV6-5 to TRBJ2-1; D is undetermined. The CDR3 totals 13 residues. Trimming cost V 7 bases and J 4 bases, with 11 bases left between them. The germline CDR1 and CDR2 sequences are MNHEY and SVGAGI. In DNA, the CDR3 is TGTGCCAGCACCCATCCTTTGTACAATGAGCAGTTCTTC. Translating gives CASTHPLYNEQFF.

The chain links TRBV5-1 to TRBJ2-3; the match to TRBD2 covers 11 bases. The J segment lost 4 bases and the V segment lost 2 bases, leaving 6 bases of the junction unmatched. The CDR3 has 16 amino acids. Germline CDR1 and CDR2: SGHRS and YFSETQ. The CDR3 DNA is TGCGCCAGCAGCTTTGAAATAGCGGGAGGGGCAGATACGCAGTATTTT. The encoded protein is CASSFEIAGGADTQYF.

The chain links TRBV7-8 to TRBJ2-3; 9 bases agree with TRBD2. Germline-derived CDR1 and CDR2 are SGHVS and FQNEAQ. Trimming took 4 bases from V and 1 from J; bases not matched to a gene: 6. The CDR3 contains 16 residues. The CDR3 nucleotides are TGTGCCAGCAGCTCAAGACTAGCGGATCGCACAGATACGCAGTATTTT. Amino acid sequence: CASSSRLADRTDTQYF.

In DNA, the CDR3 is TGTGCCAGCAGCCAAGAACGGCAGGTCAATCAGCCCCAGCATTTT. Translating gives CASSQERQVNQPQHF. The chain couples TRBV4-2 to TRBJ1-5; no definite D call. V shed 0 bases and J shed 3 bases, with 9 bases lying between them. The germline CDR1 and CDR2 sequences are LGHNA and YNFKEQ. This CDR3 contains 15 residues.

J is TRBJ2-3 and V is TRBV7-2, with D possibly TRBD1 on 5 matching bases. The CDR3 has 14 residues. Trimming took 0 bases from V and 4 from J, leaving 8 bases between them. The V gene's germline CDR1 is SGHTA and CDR2 FQGNSA. Written as DNA, the CDR3 is TGTGCCAGCAGCTTAGCGGGGCCAGCAGATACGCAGTATTTT. It encodes CASSLAGPADTQYF. Full variable domain (remainder filled in from reference TRBV7-2 and TRBJ2-3): GAGVSQSPSNKVTEKGKDVELRCDPISGHTALYWYRQSLGQGLEFLIYFQGNSAPDKSGLPSDRFSAERTGGSVSTLTIQRTQQEDSAVYLCASSLAGPADTQYFGPGTRLTVL.

This clone has a single count. V and J are TRBV2 and TRBJ1-5; D unclear. The ends were cut back, 7 bases at V and 6 bases at J, with 19 bases in the middle. This CDR3 is built from 15 residues. CDR1 is SNHLY, CDR2 FYNNEI, per germline. The CDR3 DNA is TGTGCCAGCACCACCACAGCGGTCGAGAGTCAGCCCCAGCATTTT. Its translation is CASTTTAVESQPQHF.

This chain connects TRBV30 to TRBJ1-5; 9 bases align to TRBD1. Trimming at V came to 8 bases and at J to 9 bases, leaving 11 bases not matched to a gene. Germline V gene lookup returns CDR1 GTSNPN and CDR2 SVGIG (reference sequence). The CDR3 has 13 residues. The CDR3 bases are TGTGCCGCGCAGGGACAGGGTGGACGGCCCCAGCATTTT. Translation gives CAAQGQGGRPQHF.

This chain uses TRBV6-5 with TRBJ2-3; D ambiguous. CDR3 length: 11 residues. Germline V gene sequence: CDR1 MNHEY, CDR2 SVGAGI. Trimming pared 6 bases from V and 3 bases from J, leaving 4 bases between. The CDR3 loop is CASRKTDTQYF. DNA of the CDR3: TGTGCCAGCAGAAAGACAGATACGCAGTATTTT.

This chain connects TRBV25-1 to TRBJ2-3, with D tentatively TRBD2 (6 bases). V was shortened by 2 bases and J by 6 bases, with 18 bases between the two germline ends. The CDR3 has 16 residues. In germline, CDR1 is MGHDK, CDR2 SYGVNS. CDR3 amino acids: CASSENRGGPTDTQYF. DNA of the CDR3: TGTGCCAGCAGTGAAAATAGGGGAGGCCCGACGGATACGCAGTATTTT.

The chain has TRBV19 and TRBJ1-2; 7 bases are a match to TRBD1. V lost 3 bases and J lost 4; bases outside the gene matches: 8. Germline V lookup: CDR1 LNHDA, CDR2 SQIVND (reference sequence). The CDR3 runs 15 residues. The CDR3 region is CASSMGDSSIYGYTF. The DNA of the CDR3 is TGTGCCAGTAGTATGGGGGACAGTTCCATCTATGGCTACACCTTC.

V is TRBV19 and J is TRBJ2-1, with TRBD2 matching 10 bases. Germline CDR1 and CDR2: LNHDA and SQIVND (reference sequence). This CDR3 region has 16 residues. V shed 0 bases and J 9 bases; nucleotides not matched to a gene: 8. In nucleotides, the CDR3 is TGTGCCAGTAGTATAGATCTGCCCAGCGGGAGGGGTGAGCAGTTCTTC. As protein: CASSIDLPSGRGEQFF.

The DNA of the CDR3 is TGTGCCAGCAGCTTAGGCGGGGGGGGATACAATGAGCAGTTCTTC. Protein product: CASSLGGGGYNEQFF. The rearrangement links TRBV7-2 to TRBJ2-1; 9 nucleotides match TRBD2. CDR1 is SGHTA, CDR2 FQGNSA, per germline. The CDR3 is made up of 15 amino acids. V lost 1 base and J lost 4; bases outside the gene matches: 2.

V and J are TRBV7-2 and TRBJ1-1; 11 nucleotides line up with TRBD1. Germline V gives CDR1 SGHTA, CDR2 FQGNSA. V gave up 5 bases and J gave up 4 bases; unmatched junction bases: 6. This CDR3 has 15 residues. Written as DNA, the CDR3 is TGTGCCAGCAGCCGGGTCGGGACAGGGGGCACTGAAGCTTTCTTT. Residues: CASSRVGTGGTEAFF. Variable domain in full (rest from reference TRBV7-2 and TRBJ1-1): GAGVSQSPSNKVTEKGKDVELRCDPISGHTALYWYRQSLGQGLEFLIYFQGNSAPDKSGLPSDRFSAERTGGSVSTLTIQRTQQEDSAVYLCASSRVGTGGTEAFFGQGTRLTVV.

V is TRBV19 and J is TRBJ1-2, with 8 nucleotides matching TRBD1. The V gene end was trimmed by 6 bases and the J gene end by 3 bases; junction bases not matched to a gene: 6. Germline CDR1 and CDR2: LNHDA and SQIVND (reference sequence). This CDR3 is 14 amino acids long. The chain's CDR3 is CASRIGQGDYGYTF. The CDR3 coding sequence is TGTGCCAGTAGGATCGGACAGGGAGACTATGGCTACACCTTC.

The chain joins TRBV7-3 to TRBJ2-2, with TRBD2 matching over 15 bases. The length of the CDR3 is 18 residues. CDR1 and CDR2 from the germline V gene are SGHTA and FQGTGA. With 5 bases clipped from V and 2 bases from J, the junction kept 6 bases outside the gene matches. Here the CDR3 reads CASSPGLAGGPNTGELFF. CDR3 DNA: TGTGCCAGCAGCCCGGGACTAGCGGGAGGCCCAAACACCGGGGAGCTGTTTTTT.

J is TRBJ1-5 and V is TRBV6-5; D is uncertain. The CDR3 is 14 residues long. Looked up from germline, CDR1 is MNHEY and CDR2 is SVGAGI. The V end lost 6 bases, the J end lost 3 bases, and 12 bases lay between the germline ends. CDR3 in DNA: TGTGCCAGCAGCTCCTCCCTATACAATCAGCCCCAGCATTTT. It yields the protein CASSSSLYNQPQHF.

The rearrangement joins TRBV3-1 (or the pseudogene TRBV3-2) to TRBJ1-1, with D hard to call. V lost 0 bases, J lost 6 bases, and 11 bases lay in between. CDR3 size: 14 residues. Germline V gives CDR1 LGHDT, CDR2 YNNKEL (reference sequence). The CDR3, as DNA: TGTGCCAGCAGCCAAGATTCGGCTTTTGCTGAAGCTTTCTTT. It is translated as CASSQDSAFAEAFF.

CDR3 sequence: CASSYPLTDTQYF. In DNA form, the CDR3 reads TGTGCCAGCAGTTACCCATTAACTGATACGCAGTATTTT. The chain links TRBV6-2 or TRBV6-3 to TRBJ2-3, with D hard to call. The CDR3 is 13 residues long. Germline loops: CDR1 MNHEY, CDR2 SVGEGT. V lost 2 bases to trimming and J lost 6 bases, with 9 bases between them.

The gene calls are TRBV7-8 and TRBJ2-1; weak D call: TRBD1 (5 bases). This CDR3 has 15 amino acids. Germline V gene sequence: CDR1 SGHVS, CDR2 FQNEAQ. V was clipped by 5 bases and J by 4 bases, with 15 bases between them. The CDR3 DNA follows: TGTGCCAGCAGCCCCGGGCAGGGATCATACAATGAGCAGTTCTTC. Translation gives CASSPGQGSYNEQFF.

This chain links TRBV2 with TRBJ1-1, with D unresolved. Germline values: CDR1 SNHLY, CDR2 FYNNEI. Trimming removed 5 bases at V and 5 bases at J, with 15 bases between. The CDR3 consists of 14 residues. The CDR3 bases are TGTGCCAGCAGTCTACTCTGGGGAAATACTGAAGCTTTCTTT. This translates into CASSLLWGNTEAFF.

The gene calls are TRBV9 and TRBJ2-5; 9 nucleotides align to TRBD1. The CDR3 loop spans 15 amino acids. Germline V gives CDR1 SGDLS, CDR2 YYNGEE. Germline trimming cut 4 bases from V and 4 bases from J; bases unmatched to any gene: 8. CDR3 sequence reads: CASSFATGGPETQYF. In DNA form, the CDR3 reads TGTGCCAGCAGCTTTGCTACAGGGGGCCCAGAGACCCAGTACTTC.

The chain joins TRBV19 to TRBJ2-4; 7 positions agree with TRBD2. CDR1 is LNHDA, CDR2 SQIVND, per germline (reference sequence). The CDR3 length is 15 residues. J lost 6 bases, V lost 4 bases, and 9 bases had no gene match. The CDR3 DNA sequence: TGTGCCAGTAGTAGGGCGGGGGACTCCAGAAACATTCAGTACTTC. This encodes CASSRAGDSRNIQYF.

This rearrangement joins TRBV11-3 to TRBJ1-1; D might be TRBD1 (5 bases). Per the germline V gene, CDR1 is SGHNT and CDR2 is YENEEA. The CDR3 runs 14 residues. Trimming removed 5 bases at V and 7 bases at J, with 17 bases between. CDR3: CASSPGPGGYEAFF. For the CDR3, the DNA is TGTGCCAGCAGCCCCGGACCCGGGGGATATGAAGCTTTCTTT.